These 23 T cell receptor beta chains originate from one sample sequenced in a study of blood T cell repertoires in COVID-19. Repertoires were generated with immunoSEQ multiplex PCR, while TCRdb's copy carries only in-frame clones and drops some. The table lists roughly 280,000 clones, 65% to 90% of them singletons. The material sequenced was peripheral blood. The receptor source for this set is a man aged 25-45 years with active or convalescent COVID-19.

This rearrangement joins TRBV29-1 to TRBJ2-2; D ambiguous. Germline CDR1 is SQVTM and CDR2 is ANQGSEA. This CDR3 region has 11 residues. Trimming shortened V by 5 bases and J by 7 bases, and 8 bases separated the two germline ends. The CDR3 region has the DNA TGCAGCGTTAATCCTAGCGGGGAGCTGTTTTTT. This encodes CSVNPSGELFF.

The rearrangement uses TRBV11-2 and TRBJ2-3; TRBD2 matches 8 bases. This CDR3 is 17 amino acids long. CDR1 and CDR2 (germline): SGHAT, FQNNGV. J lost 4 bases, V lost 5 bases, and 14 bases had no gene match. The CDR3 reads CASSPTTGGARADTQYF. The CDR3 nucleotides are TGTGCCAGCAGCCCAACCACCGGGGGGGCTCGTGCAGATACGCAGTATTTT.

The J gene is TRBJ1-2, the V gene TRBV6-1, with 9 bases fitting TRBD1. Germline V CDR1 and CDR2: MNHNS, SASEGT. V was clipped by 2 bases and J by 4 bases; unmatched bases: 14. This CDR3 is 18 amino acids long. Here the CDR3 DNA reads TGTGCCAGCAGTGAAAACCGGGACAGGGTTGGTCGTGGCTATGGCTACACCTTC. Amino acids: CASSENRDRVGRGYGYTF.

J is TRBJ1-2 and V is TRBV12-3 or TRBV12-4; 7 bases match TRBD1. CDR3 length equals 13 residues. V shed 5 bases and J 3 bases; nucleotides not matched to a gene: 3. The CDR3, as DNA: TGTGCCAGCAGTCCCACAGGGGACTATGGCTACACCTTC. Amino acid sequence: CASSPTGDYGYTF.

This chain links TRBV30 with TRBJ1-3; possibly TRBD1 for D (5 bases). Trimming removed 3 bases from V and 0 bases from J, with 15 bases in between. The CDR3 runs to 16 residues. Germline V gives CDR1 GTSNPN, CDR2 SVGIG (reference sequence). The CDR3 DNA is TGTGCCTGGAGGAATTCCGGACAACCCTCTGGAAACACCATATATTTT. Its protein product is CAWRNSGQPSGNTIYF.

The chain links TRBV7-2 to TRBJ1-2; D is perhaps TRBD1 (5 bases). Germline CDR1 is SGHTA and CDR2 is FQGNSA. This CDR3 contains 16 residues. V was cut by 1 base and J by 8 bases, with 20 bases left in between. The CDR3 sequence is CASSLESGGRVGGYTF. DNA of the CDR3: TGTGCCAGCAGCTTAGAGTCGGGAGGCAGGGTCGGCGGCTACACCTTC. Full variable domain (outside the CDR3, taken from reference TRBV7-2 and TRBJ1-2): GAGVSQSPSNKVTEKGKDVELRCDPISGHTALYWYRQSLGQGLEFLIYFQGNSAPDKSGLPSDRFSAERTGGSVSTLTIQRTQQEDSAVYLCASSLESGGRVGGYTFGSGTRLTVV.

This clone appeared once. V gene TRBV6-2 or TRBV6-3 combines with J gene TRBJ2-7; D ambiguous. CDR3 length: 13 amino acids. Trimming cost V 4 bases and J 2 bases, with 9 bases left between them. Germline assignment: CDR1 MNHEY and CDR2 SVGEGT. The CDR3 is CASSWAATYEQYF. CDR3 nucleotides: TGTGCCAGCAGTTGGGCAGCCACCTACGAGCAGTACTTC.

The CDR3 here is CASSLSRTGSFGEQFF. The CDR3 DNA reads as TGTGCCAGCAGCTTGTCCCGGACAGGGTCATTCGGGGAGCAGTTCTTC. This chain joins TRBV5-4 and TRBJ2-1, with 8 nucleotides matching TRBD1. The CDR3 has 16 amino acids. Losses at the gene ends were 1 base for V and 10 bases for J; bases not matched to a gene: 13. Germline V gives CDR1 SGHNT, CDR2 YYREEE (reference sequence). Complete variable domain (other parts from reference TRBV5-4 and TRBJ2-1): ETGVTQSPTHLIKTRGQQVTLRCSSQSGHNTVSWYQQALGQGPQFIFQYYREEENGRGNFPPRFSGLQFPNYSSELNVNALELDDSALYLCASSLSRTGSFGEQFFGPGTRLTVL.

The DNA of the CDR3 is TGCGCCAGCAGCCAAGATCGGACAGGAAGAGAAGGCAATGAGCAGTTCTTC. Amino acid sequence: CASSQDRTGREGNEQFF. The rearrangement uses TRBV4-3 and TRBJ2-1, with 7 bases lining up with TRBD1. The germline gives CDR1 LGHNA, CDR2 YSLEER. Germline trimming cut 0 bases from V and 6 bases from J; bases unmatched to any gene: 11. The CDR3 is made up of 17 amino acids.

This sequence joins TRBV19 and TRBJ1-1; 9 bases fit TRBD1. V lost 6 bases and J lost 10; bases outside the gene matches: 15. The length of the CDR3 is 15 residues. The germline CDR1 and CDR2 sequences are LNHDA and SQIVND (reference sequence). CDR3: CASSRRGTGPVGAFF. The CDR3 coding sequence is TGTGCCAGTAGCAGACGGGGGACAGGGCCCGTGGGAGCTTTCTTT.

The chain couples TRBV11-2 to TRBJ2-7, with 9 bases aligning to TRBD1. The CDR3 runs 15 residues. The germline V gene encodes CDR1 SGHAT and CDR2 FQNNGV. With V trimmed by 4 bases and J by 3 bases, 7 bases remained unmatched. Here the CDR3 reads CASSSTGGFDYEQYF. CDR3 coding DNA: TGTGCCAGCAGCTCGACAGGGGGGTTTGACTACGAGCAGTACTTC.

The chain carries TRBV7-9 and TRBJ2-5; D is ambiguous. The V gene lost 4 bases and the J gene lost 4 bases, with 16 bases spanning the gap. Per the germline V gene, CDR1 is SEHNR and CDR2 is FQNEAQ (reference sequence). CDR3 length: 15 residues. Written as DNA, the CDR3 is TGTGCCAGCAGCTCCACCCTTGGGCGCGCAGAGACCCAGTACTTC. This translates into CASSSTLGRAETQYF. Full variable domain (outside the CDR3, taken from reference TRBV7-9 and TRBJ2-5): DTGVSQNPRHKITKRGQNVTFRCDPISEHNRLYWYRQTLGQGPEFLTYFQNEAQLEKSRLLSDRFSAERPKGSFSTLEIQRTEQGDSAMYLCASSSTLGRAETQYFGPGTRLLVL.

The CDR3 sequence: CSVLTGGLGQPQHF. As DNA, the CDR3 is TGCAGCGTTCTCACAGGGGGCTTAGGTCAGCCCCAGCATTTT. The chain has TRBV29-1 and TRBJ1-5, with 9 positions matching TRBD1. This CDR3 has 14 residues. Unmatched junction bases numbered 8, after V lost 5 bases and J lost 6 bases. CDR1 SQVTM and CDR2 ANQGSEA come from the germline V gene.

As for this clone: At one end the junction does not follow the germline gene, possibly because of a read error. V usage is TRBV19 and J usage is TRBJ2-2, with 7 bases lining up with TRBD1. The CDR3 runs 13 residues. The germline CDR1 and CDR2 sequences are LNHDA and SQIVND (reference sequence). The CDR3 reads CASNTGDLRELFF. In DNA form, the CDR3 reads TGTGCAAGTAACACAGGGGATTTGAGGGAGCTGTTTTTT.

The chain combines TRBV2 with TRBJ2-7; 7 bases agree with TRBD2. This CDR3 region has 13 residues. Trimming removed 7 bases from V and 3 bases from J; junction bases left unmatched: 6. Germline CDR1 SNHLY, CDR2 FYNNEI. In DNA, the CDR3 is TGTGCCAGCATAAAACGGGGGGACTACGAGCAGTACTTC. Translating gives CASIKRGDYEQYF.

This chain joins TRBV12-3 or TRBV12-4 and TRBJ2-5; D might be TRBD2 (5 bases). This CDR3 spans 12 amino acids. Trimming stripped 6 bases from V and 5 bases from J, with 10 bases between. In DNA form, the CDR3 reads TGTGCCAGCAGCAGGACTGGGGAGACCCAGTACTTC. This translates into CASSRTGETQYF.

The chain employs TRBV27 and TRBJ1-2, with 10 nucleotides matching TRBD1. The CDR3 spans 13 residues. Germline V lookup: CDR1 MNHEY, CDR2 SMNVEV (reference sequence). The V segment lost 10 bases and the J segment 6 bases; nucleotides outside the gene matches: 8. The CDR3 coding sequence is TGTGCCACCCGCCCGACAGGGGGCAATGGCTACACCTTC. Translation: CATRPTGGNGYTF.

The chain's CDR3 is CASSQGTGKTQYF. CDR3 in DNA: TGCGCCAGCAGCCAAGGGACAGGGAAGACCCAGTACTTC. The gene calls are TRBV4-1 and TRBJ2-5; 8 nucleotides agree with TRBD1. The germline CDR1 and CDR2 sequences are MGHRA and YSYEKL. The ends lost 1 base at V and 6 bases at J; junction bases unmatched: 1. The CDR3 consists of 13 residues.

The V call is TRBV5-8, the J call TRBJ1-2, with D unresolved. There are 12 residues in the CDR3. Trimming cost V 4 bases and J 4 bases, with 8 bases left between them. Germline values: CDR1 SGHTS, CDR2 YDEGEE. The CDR3 protein is CASSEEIYGYTF. For the CDR3, the DNA is TGTGCCAGCAGCGAGGAAATCTATGGCTACACCTTC.

The chain couples TRBV29-1 to TRBJ2-1, with D tentatively TRBD1 (5 bases). The V gene's germline CDR1 is SQVTM and CDR2 ANQGSEA. V lost 3 bases and J lost 12, with 18 bases in between. The CDR3 contains 13 residues. The CDR3 region has the DNA TGCAGCGTTGACCCAGCGACAGAGCTTGGGCAGTTCTTC. It encodes CSVDPATELGQFF.

CDR3 nucleotide sequence: TGTGCCAGTAGTATAAGGACAGGGAAGTTCGCTGAAGCTTTCTTT. Translating it yields CASSIRTGKFAEAFF. This rearrangement joins TRBV19 to TRBJ1-1, with 8 bases that match TRBD1. This CDR3 has 15 residues. Germline CDR1 reads LNHDA; CDR2 reads SQIVND (reference sequence). The V and J ends lost 2 bases and 6 bases, in that order; junction bases with no gene match: 8.

The DNA of the CDR3 is TGTGCCAGCAGTAGGGACTACCGACAAGAGACCCAGTACTTC. Amino acids: CASSRDYRQETQYF. The V call is TRBV28, the J call TRBJ2-5, with 7 nucleotides matching TRBD2. The CDR3 runs 14 residues. V lost 5 bases to trimming and J lost 2 bases; unmatched junction nucleotides: 5. Germline V gives CDR1 MDHEN, CDR2 SYDVKM.

The genes are TRBV27 and TRBJ2-1, with 10 positions matching TRBD2. The CDR3 is 15 amino acids. The germline V gene encodes CDR1 MNHEY and CDR2 SMNVEV (reference sequence). With V trimmed by 7 bases and J by 7 bases, 10 bases remained unmatched. In DNA, the CDR3 is TGTGCCAGCACCTTAGCGGGGGGTGTCCAGAATGAGCAGTTCTTC. Encoded protein: CASTLAGGVQNEQFF.